The sample holds a few counts of the clone carrying this T cell receptor beta chain. The antigen remains undetermined. This specimen comes from a study of identical twins. Study conclusions and caveats: Invariant populations such as MAIT and iNKT cells could partly muddle zero-insertion analyses.

Trimming took off 0 bases at V and 9 bases at J, with 17 bases between the two ends. Germline values: CDR1 ENHRY, CDR2 SYGVKD. The CDR3 has 15 amino acids. A single record per CDR3 protein comes from TCRdb applying MiXCR to the 5' RACE reads. In the table there are around 500,000 distinct CDR3 sequences, 14% of which are singletons. The data also belong to a second study, concerning yellow fever vaccine responses in identical twins.

Sequencing used CD4+ T cells sorted from blood. V usage is TRBV10-3 and J usage is TRBJ2-5; D unclear. This receptor was taken from a woman aged 18 to 35 in good health. CDR3 in amino acids: CAISESGPRVVPQYF. The CDR3 DNA is TGTGCCATCAGTGAGTCTGGCCCTCGCGTGGTGCCCCAGTACTTC.